This T cell receptor (beta chain) was found in a study of blood T cells in healthy people across ages. Per the germline V gene, CDR1 is DFQATT and CDR2 is SNEGSKA (reference sequence). Trimming removed 3 bases at V and 6 bases at J, with 13 bases between. The CDR3 runs to 13 residues. This clonotype was counted between two and nine times. Its matching antigen is unknown. Through a sample-barcoded 5' primer and a J-beta primer mix, a second PCR was run for roughly 6 to 11 cycles. Each CDR3 protein is one row after TCRdb ran MiXCR on the 5' RACE reads. This sample has 1.5 million to 2 million distinct CDR3 sequences, with about 39% found just once. Findings and limits, study-wide: Among long-lived donors, naive CD4+ cells were more numerous and diversity higher than in aged donors.

There were healthy Caucasian individuals from Russia, aged about 6 to 95, serving as donors. The chain is built from TRBV20-1 and TRBJ2-3; a possible D gene is TRBD1 (7 bases). The sequencing input was blood. The sequence derives from a human donor in good health. The CDR3 region is CSARLRGADTQYF. DNA for the CDR3: TGCAGTGCTAGGCTCAGGGGGGCGGATACGCAGTATTTT.